Listed below are T cell receptor beta chains from one sample, sequenced in a study of regulatory T cells in long-lasting Graves disease. MiXCR, run by TCRdb on the multiplex PCR reads, gives a single entry per CDR3 protein. Among 310,000 or so distinct CDR3 sequences listed, more than 20% were seen once. The material sequenced was peripheral blood mononuclear cells (PBMCs), taken when the disease was refractory, from a patient treated with antithyroid drugs. Receptors were obtained from a female donor with Graves disease. Both conserved end residues are part of each CDR3. The order of the fields is J gene, clone size, D gene, V gene, CDR3 DNA, CDR3 protein. The D gene is left open where the match is weak. Expanded clones are given a class, and other clones once, few, many or no size at all.

j_call: TRBJ2-5; clone_size: many; d_call: NA; v_call: TRBV28; cdr3_nt: TGTGCCAGCAGTTTAGGTCGGGGGGCGGGTCGTAGAGAGACCCAGTACTTC; cdr3_aa: CASSLGRGAGRRETQYF
j_call: TRBJ2-5; clone_size: many; d_call: NA; v_call: TRBV28; cdr3_nt: TGTGCCAGCAGTCCCACCGTGGGGACGGAGACCCAGTACTTC; cdr3_aa: CASSPTVGTETQYF
j_call: TRBJ1-5; clone_size: many; d_call: NA; v_call: TRBV12-3/TRBV12-4; cdr3_nt: TGTGCCAGCAGTTTACGGCTTAGCAATCAGCCCCAGCATTTT; cdr3_aa: CASSLRLSNQPQHF
j_call: TRBJ2-2; clone_size: few; d_call: TRBD2; v_call: TRBV7-6; cdr3_nt: TGTGCCAGCAGCTTGGCCGGGACTAGCTTAGTCGGCGGGGAGCTGTTTTTT; cdr3_aa: CASSLAGTSLVGGELFF
j_call: TRBJ2-3; clone_size: few; d_call: NA; v_call: TRBV2; cdr3_nt: TGTGCCAGCCGAACTAGGTTTGCAGATACGCAGTATTTT; cdr3_aa: CASRTRFADTQYF
j_call: TRBJ1-5; clone_size: NA; d_call: NA; v_call: TRBV20-1; cdr3_nt: TGCAGTGCTACTGGGGTGGGCAATCAGCCCCAGCATTTT; cdr3_aa: CSATGVGNQPQHF
j_call: TRBJ1-2; clone_size: many; d_call: TRBD1; v_call: TRBV3-1; cdr3_nt: TGTGCCAGCAGCTACAGGGGAAACTATGGCTACACCTTC; cdr3_aa: CASSYRGNYGYTF
j_call: TRBJ2-5; clone_size: NA; d_call: TRBD2; v_call: TRBV29-1; cdr3_nt: TGCAGCGTCCCGTCTAGCGGGAGCGGAGAGACCCAGTACTTC; cdr3_aa: CSVPSSGSGETQYF
j_call: TRBJ1-1; clone_size: many; d_call: NA; v_call: TRBV12-3/TRBV12-4; cdr3_nt: TGTGCCAGCAGGATACCGAACACTGAAGCTTTCTTT; cdr3_aa: CASRIPNTEAFF
j_call: TRBJ2-5; clone_size: NA; d_call: TRBD2; v_call: TRBV6-2/TRBV6-3; cdr3_nt: TGTGCCAGCATCGGCTATGTAGCGGGGAACCAAGAGACCCAGTACTTC; cdr3_aa: CASIGYVAGNQETQYF
j_call: TRBJ2-7; clone_size: few; d_call: NA; v_call: TRBV6-2/TRBV6-3; cdr3_nt: TGTGCCAGCAGTTATATCGGGCTAGGAACCACCTACGAGCAGTACTTC; cdr3_aa: CASSYIGLGTTYEQYF
j_call: TRBJ1-1; clone_size: many; d_call: NA; v_call: TRBV13; cdr3_nt: TGTGCCAGCAGCTTAGCAGCGGAACCGAACACTGAAGCTTTCTTT; cdr3_aa: CASSLAAEPNTEAFF
j_call: TRBJ1-1; clone_size: NA; d_call: NA; v_call: TRBV28; cdr3_nt: TGTGCCAGTCGGCAGGGATGGAACACTGAAGCTTTCTTT; cdr3_aa: CASRQGWNTEAFF
j_call: TRBJ1-1; clone_size: NA; d_call: NA; v_call: TRBV12-3/TRBV12-4; cdr3_nt: TGTGCCAGCAGTTTAAGGGTCCCGAACACTGAAGCTTTCTTT; cdr3_aa: CASSLRVPNTEAFF
j_call: TRBJ2-7; clone_size: many; d_call: TRBD1; v_call: TRBV3-1; cdr3_nt: TGTGCCAGCAGCCAAGAGGGGACAGTGGGGGAGCAGTACTTC; cdr3_aa: CASSQEGTVGEQYF
j_call: TRBJ2-7; clone_size: NA; d_call: NA; v_call: TRBV10-3; cdr3_nt: TGTGCCATCAGTGAGTCGGACATCGAGCAGTACTTC; cdr3_aa: CAISESDIEQYF
j_call: TRBJ1-6; clone_size: many; d_call: NA; v_call: TRBV12-3/TRBV12-4; cdr3_nt: TGTGCCAGCAGTTGGGCGGAGGATTCACCCCTCCACTTT; cdr3_aa: CASSWAEDSPLHF
j_call: TRBJ1-6; clone_size: few; d_call: NA; v_call: TRBV9; cdr3_nt: TGTGCCAGCAGTGAACAGGCGATAAATTCACCCCTCCACTTT; cdr3_aa: CASSEQAINSPLHF
j_call: TRBJ2-7; clone_size: many; d_call: NA; v_call: TRBV28; cdr3_nt: TGTGCCAGCAGGGGGGGACTCCGATACTCCTACGAGCAGTACTTC; cdr3_aa: CASRGGLRYSYEQYF
j_call: TRBJ2-7; clone_size: few; d_call: NA; v_call: TRBV6-1; cdr3_nt: TGTGCCAGCAGTAGGGGGGTAGGGGAGCAGTACTTC; cdr3_aa: CASSRGVGEQYF
j_call: TRBJ1-1; clone_size: many; d_call: NA; v_call: TRBV5-6; cdr3_nt: TGTGCCAGCAGCGGGGGACCGAACACTGAAGCTTTCTTT; cdr3_aa: CASSGGPNTEAFF
j_call: TRBJ2-7; clone_size: many; d_call: TRBD2; v_call: TRBV20-1; cdr3_nt: TGCAGTGCTAGCCTCGGACTAGATCCCTACGAGCAGTACTTC; cdr3_aa: CSASLGLDPYEQYF
j_call: TRBJ2-5; clone_size: few; d_call: TRBD2; v_call: TRBV6-1; cdr3_nt: TGTGCCACGGGACTAGCGGGGGGCCAAGAGACCCAGTACTTC; cdr3_aa: CATGLAGGQETQYF
j_call: TRBJ2-5; clone_size: few; d_call: TRBD2; v_call: TRBV10-2; cdr3_nt: TGCGCCAGCAGTACTAGCGGGAGAATTGTGGAGACCCAGTACTTC; cdr3_aa: CASSTSGRIVETQYF
j_call: TRBJ1-2; clone_size: many; d_call: NA; v_call: TRBV20-1; cdr3_nt: TGCAGTGCCAGTAAATTGGGTGGCTACACCTTC; cdr3_aa: CSASKLGGYTF
j_call: TRBJ1-4; clone_size: many; d_call: NA; v_call: TRBV9; cdr3_nt: TGTGCCAGCAGCGTAGGATGGGGTAGCGGCGAAAAACTGTTTTTT; cdr3_aa: CASSVGWGSGEKLFF
j_call: TRBJ2-5; clone_size: many; d_call: NA; v_call: TRBV28; cdr3_nt: TGTGCCAGCAGCCCCTGGACAGCAAGAGAGACCCAGTACTTC; cdr3_aa: CASSPWTARETQYF
j_call: TRBJ2-2; clone_size: many; d_call: NA; v_call: TRBV12-3/TRBV12-4; cdr3_nt: TGTGCCAGCAGTCCGGGATCGAACACCGGGGAGCTGTTTTTT; cdr3_aa: CASSPGSNTGELFF
j_call: TRBJ2-1; clone_size: NA; d_call: NA; v_call: TRBV9; cdr3_nt: TGTGCCAGCAGCTTAGAGCCCTCCTACAATGAGCAGTTCTTC; cdr3_aa: CASSLEPSYNEQFF
j_call: TRBJ2-7; clone_size: NA; d_call: NA; v_call: TRBV10-3; cdr3_nt: TGTGCCATCAGTGAGTCTAAGGTATTCTCCTACGAGCAGTACTTC; cdr3_aa: CAISESKVFSYEQYF
j_call: TRBJ1-1; clone_size: NA; d_call: NA; v_call: TRBV19; cdr3_nt: TGTGCCAGTAGTATCTTAGGTCGGTCCCCGGGGAACACTGAAGCTTTCTTT; cdr3_aa: CASSILGRSPGNTEAFF
j_call: TRBJ2-2; clone_size: NA; d_call: NA; v_call: TRBV5-4; cdr3_nt: TGTGCCAGCACTCCGGGTGAGCCGGGCACCGGGGAGCTGTTTTTT; cdr3_aa: CASTPGEPGTGELFF
j_call: TRBJ2-3; clone_size: few; d_call: NA; v_call: TRBV28; cdr3_nt: TGTGCCAGCAGTTCTCCCTTTAGGGGGGGTAGCACAGATACGCAGTATTTT; cdr3_aa: CASSSPFRGGSTDTQYF
j_call: TRBJ1-4; clone_size: many; d_call: NA; v_call: TRBV12-3/TRBV12-4; cdr3_nt: TGTGCCAGCAGTCCGCCACAGGGACGGAATAAAAAACTGTTTTTT; cdr3_aa: CASSPPQGRNKKLFF
j_call: TRBJ1-1; clone_size: NA; d_call: NA; v_call: TRBV7-9; cdr3_nt: TGCGCCAGCAGCCAAGATCGAAACACTTTGAGCACTGAAGCTTTCTTT; cdr3_aa: CASSQDRNTLSTEAFF
j_call: TRBJ1-1; clone_size: few; d_call: NA; v_call: TRBV11-2; cdr3_nt: TGTGCCAGCAGCCGAGGGGGGGTCGGTGGCACTGAAGCTTTCTTT; cdr3_aa: CASSRGGVGGTEAFF
j_call: TRBJ1-2; clone_size: many; d_call: NA; v_call: TRBV10-2; cdr3_nt: TGCGCCAGCAGCCCCGGGGTCGGTGTTGGTGGCTACACCTTC; cdr3_aa: CASSPGVGVGGYTF
j_call: TRBJ1-6; clone_size: few; d_call: NA; v_call: TRBV19; cdr3_nt: TGTGCCAGTAGTCCTGGGACCGCCACACCCCTCCACTTT; cdr3_aa: CASSPGTATPLHF
j_call: TRBJ1-1; clone_size: many; d_call: NA; v_call: TRBV9; cdr3_nt: TGTGCCAGCAGCGTAGTCTATGGGGCTGAAGCTTTCTTT; cdr3_aa: CASSVVYGAEAFF
j_call: TRBJ1-5; clone_size: NA; d_call: NA; v_call: TRBV12-3/TRBV12-4; cdr3_nt: TGTGCCAGCAGTTCCATGGGACACAGCAATCAGCCCCAGCATTTT; cdr3_aa: CASSSMGHSNQPQHF
j_call: TRBJ1-2; clone_size: NA; d_call: TRBD1; v_call: TRBV7-2; cdr3_nt: TGTGCCAGCAGGGACGGACAGGGCGAAGTTGGTGGCTACACCTTC; cdr3_aa: CASRDGQGEVGGYTF
j_call: TRBJ1-2; clone_size: many; d_call: NA; v_call: TRBV6-1; cdr3_nt: TGTGCCAGCAGCACCCCTGACCTGGGAGGTTATGGCTACACCTTC; cdr3_aa: CASSTPDLGGYGYTF
j_call: TRBJ1-5; clone_size: many; d_call: NA; v_call: TRBV28; cdr3_nt: TGTGCCAGCAGTCCCCGACAGGTTCTGAATCAGCCCCAGCATTTT; cdr3_aa: CASSPRQVLNQPQHF
j_call: TRBJ1-1; clone_size: few; d_call: NA; v_call: TRBV7-2; cdr3_nt: TGTGCCTGTGGGAGACAGACGAACACTGAAGCTTTCTTT; cdr3_aa: CACGRQTNTEAFF
j_call: TRBJ1-2; clone_size: many; d_call: NA; v_call: TRBV12-3/TRBV12-4; cdr3_nt: TGTGCCAGCTACCCCTCGGGGGGTATCTATGGCTACACCTTC; cdr3_aa: CASYPSGGIYGYTF
j_call: TRBJ2-7; clone_size: NA; d_call: NA; v_call: TRBV19; cdr3_nt: TGTGCCAGTATAGTACGACCAGGGGCCCCCTACGAGCAGTACTTC; cdr3_aa: CASIVRPGAPYEQYF
j_call: TRBJ1-3; clone_size: many; d_call: TRBD1; v_call: TRBV11-2; cdr3_nt: TGTGCCAGCAGCCGGACAGGGCACGGAAACACCATATATTTT; cdr3_aa: CASSRTGHGNTIYF
j_call: TRBJ2-3; clone_size: few; d_call: NA; v_call: TRBV20-1; cdr3_nt: TGCAGTGCCAGGAGCACAGATACGCAGTATTTT; cdr3_aa: CSARSTDTQYF
j_call: TRBJ1-3; clone_size: few; d_call: NA; v_call: TRBV3-1; cdr3_nt: TGTGCCAGCAGCCAATGGCCTTCGGACACCATATATTTT; cdr3_aa: CASSQWPSDTIYF
j_call: TRBJ2-2; clone_size: NA; d_call: NA; v_call: TRBV19; cdr3_nt: TGTGCCAGTAGTACCACGACAGGGGAGGGCACCGGGGAGCTGTTTTTT; cdr3_aa: CASSTTTGEGTGELFF
j_call: TRBJ1-3; clone_size: once; d_call: NA; v_call: TRBV3-1; cdr3_nt: TGTGCCAGCAGCCGCACAGGGGGAAACACCATATATTTT; cdr3_aa: CASSRTGGNTIYF
j_call: TRBJ1-2; clone_size: few; d_call: NA; v_call: TRBV3-1; cdr3_nt: TGTGCCAGCAGCCAAGGGGAGGCAAACTATGGCTACACCTTC; cdr3_aa: CASSQGEANYGYTF
j_call: TRBJ2-5; clone_size: NA; d_call: NA; v_call: TRBV24-1; cdr3_nt: TGTGCCACCAGTGATTCTGGGGGCCGACGAGAGACCCAGTACTTC; cdr3_aa: CATSDSGGRRETQYF
j_call: TRBJ2-6; clone_size: NA; d_call: NA; v_call: TRBV10-1; cdr3_nt: TGCGCCAGCAGTGAGCTGGGTGCTGGGGCCAACGTCCTGACTTTC; cdr3_aa: CASSELGAGANVLTF
j_call: TRBJ2-7; clone_size: many; d_call: TRBD2; v_call: TRBV27; cdr3_nt: TGTGCCAGCAGTTTAAACAGGCATAGACTAGCGGGAGGTACCTACGAGCAGTACTTC; cdr3_aa: CASSLNRHRLAGGTYEQYF
j_call: TRBJ2-7; clone_size: many; d_call: NA; v_call: TRBV7-2; cdr3_nt: TGTGCCAGCAGCCGAGGGGCGGACAGCTCCTACGAGCAGTACTTC; cdr3_aa: CASSRGADSSYEQYF
j_call: TRBJ2-1; clone_size: NA; d_call: NA; v_call: TRBV6-4; cdr3_nt: TGTGCCAGCAACGAAGGACCTTACAATGAGCAGTTCTTC; cdr3_aa: CASNEGPYNEQFF
j_call: TRBJ1-5; clone_size: few; d_call: NA; v_call: TRBV5-6; cdr3_nt: TGTGCCAGCAGCTTGGTTTTCAGGATCTTCAATCAGCCCCAGCATTTT; cdr3_aa: CASSLVFRIFNQPQHF